This T cell receptor (beta chain) came from a study of cytomegalovirus exposure and HLA in healthy donors. Findings and limits, study-wide: According to the study, around 180 TCR beta chains were cytomegalovirus-associated. For cytomegalovirus status, the classifier reportedly gave diagnoses with high specificity and sensitivity.

V lost 4 bases to trimming and J lost 5 bases; unmatched junction nucleotides: 11. Germline-derived CDR1 and CDR2 are PRHDT and FYEKMQ (reference sequence). The CDR3 contains 16 residues. Some clones are missing from TCRdb's copy, which holds only in-frame ones; the method was immunoSEQ multiplex PCR. This sample carries some 250,000 clones, around 90% of them seen once, and the ten largest clones take approximately 3.1%. With regard to this clone: Its antigen remains unknown.

Sequences were obtained from PBMCs. The TCR sequence derives from a woman aged 30 to 39 in good health and CMV-seronegative. This chain uses TRBV13 with TRBJ2-1, with TRBD2 matching 7 bases. CDR3 amino acids: CASSYPTSLNHNEQFF. CDR3 bases: TGTGCCAGCAGCTACCCGACTAGCCTTAACCACAATGAGCAGTTCTTC.